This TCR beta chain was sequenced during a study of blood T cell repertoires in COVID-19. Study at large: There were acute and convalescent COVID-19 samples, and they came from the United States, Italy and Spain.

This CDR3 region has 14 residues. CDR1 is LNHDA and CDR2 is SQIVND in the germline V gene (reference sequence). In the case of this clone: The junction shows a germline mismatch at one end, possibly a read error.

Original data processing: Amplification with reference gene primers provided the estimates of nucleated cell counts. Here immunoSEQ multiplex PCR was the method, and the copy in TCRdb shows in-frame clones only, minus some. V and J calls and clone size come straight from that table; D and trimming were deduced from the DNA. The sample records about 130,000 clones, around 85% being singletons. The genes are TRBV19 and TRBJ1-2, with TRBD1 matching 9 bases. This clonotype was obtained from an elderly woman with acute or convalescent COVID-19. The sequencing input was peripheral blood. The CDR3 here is CASSKDRGIYDYTF. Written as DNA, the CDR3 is TGTGCCAGTAGTAAGGACAGGGGCATCTATGACTACACCTTC.